The entry below describes one T cell receptor beta chain. What it recognizes is unknown. This specimen comes from a study of OX40 agonist ivuxolimab in advanced cancers. Study findings and constraints: Partly responding patients at 0.1-3.0 mg/kg showed some of the smallest clonal expansion.

V dropped 6 bases and J dropped 4; count of bases not matched to a gene: 4. Germline CDR1 reads WNHNN; CDR2 reads SYGVQD (reference sequence). This CDR3 is built from 13 residues. Generated by immunoSEQ multiplex PCR, the TCRdb table keeps only in-frame clones and is missing some. The table has more than 70,000 clones, roughly 90% seen once. The chain is built from TRBV10-1 and TRBJ1-1; 8 nucleotides match TRBD1. The input for sequencing was CD4+ or CD8+ T cells sorted from blood, taken in a trial of the OX40 agonist ivuxolimab. The clonotype originates from an adult with an advanced solid tumor such as melanoma, head and neck, liver or kidney cancer. CDR3 in amino acids: CASSYDRGTEAFF. CDR3 DNA: TGCGCCAGCAGCTACGACAGGGGCACTGAAGCTTTCTTT.